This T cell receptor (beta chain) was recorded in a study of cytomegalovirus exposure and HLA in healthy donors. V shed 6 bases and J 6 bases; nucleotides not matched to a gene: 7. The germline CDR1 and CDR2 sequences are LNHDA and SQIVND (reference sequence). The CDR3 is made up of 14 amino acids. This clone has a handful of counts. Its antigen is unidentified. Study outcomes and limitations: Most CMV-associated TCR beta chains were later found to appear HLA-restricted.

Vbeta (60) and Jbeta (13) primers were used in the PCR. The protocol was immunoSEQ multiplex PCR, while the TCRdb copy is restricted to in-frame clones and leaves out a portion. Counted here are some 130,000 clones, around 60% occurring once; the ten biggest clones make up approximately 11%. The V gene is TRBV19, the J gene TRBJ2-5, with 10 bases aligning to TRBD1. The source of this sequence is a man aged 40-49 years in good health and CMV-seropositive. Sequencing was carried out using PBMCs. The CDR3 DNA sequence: TGTGCCAGTAGGACCGGGACAGGGGCAAAGACCCAGTACTTC. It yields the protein CASRTGTGAKTQYF.